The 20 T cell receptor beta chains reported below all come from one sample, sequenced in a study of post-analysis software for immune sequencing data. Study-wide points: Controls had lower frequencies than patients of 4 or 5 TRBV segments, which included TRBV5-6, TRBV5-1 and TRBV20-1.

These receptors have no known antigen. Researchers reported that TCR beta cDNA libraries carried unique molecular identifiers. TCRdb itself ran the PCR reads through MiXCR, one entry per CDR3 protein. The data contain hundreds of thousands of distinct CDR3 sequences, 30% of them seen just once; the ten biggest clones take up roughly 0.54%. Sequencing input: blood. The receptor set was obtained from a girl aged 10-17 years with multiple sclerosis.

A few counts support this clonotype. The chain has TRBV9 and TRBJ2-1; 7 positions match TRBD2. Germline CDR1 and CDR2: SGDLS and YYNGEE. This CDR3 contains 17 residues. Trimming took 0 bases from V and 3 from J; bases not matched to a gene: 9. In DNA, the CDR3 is TGTGCCAGCAGCGTAGGAGGTAGCGGGTGGGGCTACAATGAGCAGTTCTTC. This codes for CASSVGGSGWGYNEQFF.

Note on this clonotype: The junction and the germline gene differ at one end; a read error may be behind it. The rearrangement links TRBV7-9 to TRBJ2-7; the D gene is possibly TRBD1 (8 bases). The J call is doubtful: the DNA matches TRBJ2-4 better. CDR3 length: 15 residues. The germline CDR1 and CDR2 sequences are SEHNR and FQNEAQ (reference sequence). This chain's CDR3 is CASSLADRELVIQYF. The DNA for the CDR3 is TGTGCCAGCAGCCTAGCGGACAGGGAGCTAGTCATTCAGTACTTC.

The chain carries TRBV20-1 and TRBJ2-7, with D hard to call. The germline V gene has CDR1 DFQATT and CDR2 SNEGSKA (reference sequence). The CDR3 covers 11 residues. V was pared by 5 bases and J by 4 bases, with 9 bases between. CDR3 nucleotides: TGCAGTGCTCGGGTTCTTTACGAGCAGTACTTC. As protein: CSARVLYEQYF.

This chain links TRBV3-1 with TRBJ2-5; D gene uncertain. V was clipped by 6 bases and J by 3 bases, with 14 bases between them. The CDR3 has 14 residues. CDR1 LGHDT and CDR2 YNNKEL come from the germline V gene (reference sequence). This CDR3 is CASSPAEREETQYF. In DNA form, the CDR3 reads TGTGCCAGCAGTCCAGCTGAAAGGGAAGAGACCCAGTACTTC.

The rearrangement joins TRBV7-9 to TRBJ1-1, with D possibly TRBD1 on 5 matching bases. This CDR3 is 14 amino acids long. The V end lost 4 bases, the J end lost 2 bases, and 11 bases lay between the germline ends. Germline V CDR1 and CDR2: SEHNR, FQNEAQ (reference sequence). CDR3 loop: CASSSSTENTEAFF. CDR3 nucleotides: TGTGCCAGCAGCTCCTCGACAGAAAACACTGAAGCTTTCTTT.

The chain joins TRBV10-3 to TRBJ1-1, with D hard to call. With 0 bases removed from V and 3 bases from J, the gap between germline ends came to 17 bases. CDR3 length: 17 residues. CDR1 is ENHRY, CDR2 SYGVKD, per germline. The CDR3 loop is CAISESGSGRGYTEAFF. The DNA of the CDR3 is TGTGCCATCAGTGAGTCGGGGTCAGGAAGAGGGTACACTGAAGCTTTCTTT.

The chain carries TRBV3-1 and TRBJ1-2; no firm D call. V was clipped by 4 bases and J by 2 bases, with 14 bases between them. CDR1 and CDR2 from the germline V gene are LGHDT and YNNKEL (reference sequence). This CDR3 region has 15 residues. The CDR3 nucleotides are TGTGCCAGCAGCCCCGGCCGGACCGACAACTATGGCTACACCTTC. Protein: CASSPGRTDNYGYTF.

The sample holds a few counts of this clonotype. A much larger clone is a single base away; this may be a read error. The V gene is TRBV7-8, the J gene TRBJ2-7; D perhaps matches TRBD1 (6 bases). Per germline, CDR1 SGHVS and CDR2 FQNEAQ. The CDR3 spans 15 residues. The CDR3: CASSLDLRTAYGQYF. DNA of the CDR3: TGTGCCAGCAGCTTAGATCTACGGACAGCGTACGGGCAGTACTTC. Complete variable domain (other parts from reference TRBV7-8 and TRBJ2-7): GAGVSQSPRYKVAKRGQDVALRCDPISGHVSLFWYQQALGQGPEFLTYFQNEAQLDKSGLPSDRFFAERPEGSVSTLKIQRTQQEDSAVYLCASSLDLRTAYGQYFGPGTRLTVT.

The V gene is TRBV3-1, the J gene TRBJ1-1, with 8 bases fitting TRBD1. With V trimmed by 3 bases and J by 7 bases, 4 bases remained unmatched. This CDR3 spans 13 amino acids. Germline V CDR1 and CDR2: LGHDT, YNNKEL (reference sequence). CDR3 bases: TGTGCCAGCAGCCATCCCGGACAGGGTGAAGCTTTCTTT. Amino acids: CASSHPGQGEAFF.

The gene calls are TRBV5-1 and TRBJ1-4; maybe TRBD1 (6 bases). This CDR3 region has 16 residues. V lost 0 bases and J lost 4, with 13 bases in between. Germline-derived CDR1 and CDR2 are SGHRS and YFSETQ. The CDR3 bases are TGCGCCAGCAGCTTGGAATCCAGGGGTCTTAATGAAAAACTGTTTTTT. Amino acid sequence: CASSLESRGLNEKLFF. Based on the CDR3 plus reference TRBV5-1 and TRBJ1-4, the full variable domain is KAGVTQTPRYLIKTRGQQVTLSCSPISGHRSVSWYQQTPGQGLQFLFEYFSETQRNKGNFPGRFSGRQFSNSRSEMNVSTLELGDSALYLCASSLESRGLNEKLFFGSGTQLSVL.

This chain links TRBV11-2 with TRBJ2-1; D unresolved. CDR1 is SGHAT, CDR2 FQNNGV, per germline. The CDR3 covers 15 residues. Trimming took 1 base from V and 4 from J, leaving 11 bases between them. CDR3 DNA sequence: TGTGCCAGCAGCTTAGGTCCAACTAAGTACAATGAGCAGTTCTTC. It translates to CASSLGPTKYNEQFF.

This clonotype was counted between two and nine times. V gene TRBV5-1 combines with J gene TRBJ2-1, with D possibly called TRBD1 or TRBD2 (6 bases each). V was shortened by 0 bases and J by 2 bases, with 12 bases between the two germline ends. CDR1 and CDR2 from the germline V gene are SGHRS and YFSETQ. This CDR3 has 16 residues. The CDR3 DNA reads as TGCGCCAGCAGCTTGGAGGGGGGCGGGGCCTACAATGAGCAGTTCTTC. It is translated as CASSLEGGGAYNEQFF.

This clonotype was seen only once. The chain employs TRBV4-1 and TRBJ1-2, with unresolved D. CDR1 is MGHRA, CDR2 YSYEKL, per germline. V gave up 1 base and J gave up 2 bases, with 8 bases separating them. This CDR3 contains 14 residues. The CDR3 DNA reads TGCGCCAGCAGCCAAGTGACCGGGAACTATGGCTACACCTTC. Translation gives CASSQVTGNYGYTF.

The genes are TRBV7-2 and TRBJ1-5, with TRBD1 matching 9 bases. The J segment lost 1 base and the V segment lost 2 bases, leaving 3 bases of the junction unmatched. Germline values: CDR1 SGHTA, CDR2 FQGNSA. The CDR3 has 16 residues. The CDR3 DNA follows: TGTGCCAGCAGCTTAACAGGGGGCAGGAGCAATCAGCCCCAGCATTTT. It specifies CASSLTGGRSNQPQHF.

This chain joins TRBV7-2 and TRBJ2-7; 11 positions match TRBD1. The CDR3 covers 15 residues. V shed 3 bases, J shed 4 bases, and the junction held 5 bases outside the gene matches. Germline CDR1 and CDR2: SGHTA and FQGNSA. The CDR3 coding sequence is TGTACCAGCAGCTTGGACAGGGGGCGAAGGTACGAGCAGTACTTC. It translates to CTSSLDRGRRYEQYF.

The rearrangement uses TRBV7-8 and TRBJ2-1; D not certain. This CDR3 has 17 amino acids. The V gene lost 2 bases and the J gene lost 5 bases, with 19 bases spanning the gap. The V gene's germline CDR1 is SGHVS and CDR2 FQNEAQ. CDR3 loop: CASSLKFSVRVHNEQFF. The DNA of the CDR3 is TGTGCCAGCAGCTTAAAGTTTTCCGTCCGGGTCCACAATGAGCAGTTCTTC.

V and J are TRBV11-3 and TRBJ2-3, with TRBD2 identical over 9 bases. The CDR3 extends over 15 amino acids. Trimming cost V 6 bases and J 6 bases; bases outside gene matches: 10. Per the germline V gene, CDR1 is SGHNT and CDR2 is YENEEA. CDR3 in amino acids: CASSTGGGVSDTQYF. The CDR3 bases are TGTGCCAGCAGTACTGGCGGGGGGGTCTCGGATACGCAGTATTTT.

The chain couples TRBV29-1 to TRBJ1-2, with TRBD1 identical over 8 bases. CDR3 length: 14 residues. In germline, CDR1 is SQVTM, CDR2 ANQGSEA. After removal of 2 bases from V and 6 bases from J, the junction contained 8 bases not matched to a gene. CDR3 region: CSVEKGTGIHGYTF. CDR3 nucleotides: TGCAGCGTTGAAAAAGGGACAGGAATCCATGGCTACACCTTC.

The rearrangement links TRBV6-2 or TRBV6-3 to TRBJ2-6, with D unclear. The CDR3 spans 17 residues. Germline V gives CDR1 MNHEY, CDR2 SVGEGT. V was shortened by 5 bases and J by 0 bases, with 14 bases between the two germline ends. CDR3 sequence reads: CASSTLHRLSGANVLTF. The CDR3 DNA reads TGTGCCAGCAGTACCCTCCACCGGCTCTCTGGGGCCAACGTCCTGACTTTC.

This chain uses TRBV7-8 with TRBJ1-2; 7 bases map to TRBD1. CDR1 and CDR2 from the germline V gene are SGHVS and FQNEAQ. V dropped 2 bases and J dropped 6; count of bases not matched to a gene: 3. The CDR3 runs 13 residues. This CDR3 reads CASSLRGLDGYTF. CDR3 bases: TGTGCCAGCAGCTTAAGGGGGCTCGATGGCTACACCTTC.